A single TCR beta chain is shown here with its context. Original data processing: Estimated nucleated cell counts came from reference gene primer amplification. TCRdb's copy holds only in-frame clones and misses some; the assay was immunoSEQ multiplex PCR. V, J and clone size were drawn from that table, and D and trimming were deduced from the DNA. Here the sample spans more than 85,000 clones, around 80% being singletons. The data were obtained in a study of blood T cell repertoires in COVID-19. Turning to the study itself: The study drew acute and convalescent COVID-19 samples from the United States, Italy and Spain.

The specimen was peripheral blood. The receptor comes from an elderly man with acute or convalescent COVID-19.

CDR3 coding DNA: TGTGCCAGCCCCTCAGATTGGCGGGGCGAGCAGTACTTC. Translating gives CASPSDWRGEQYF. J is TRBJ2-7 and V is TRBV11-2; maybe TRBD2 (6 bases). Germline-derived CDR1 and CDR2 are SGHAT and FQNNGV. The CDR3 is 13 residues long. V lost 8 bases and J 6 bases, leaving 17 bases between the germline ends.